The clone carrying this T cell receptor beta chain was detected only a few times. The source of the sample is a study of shared clonotypes between healthy human individuals. Turning to the study itself: Researchers assigned three CD4 naive, three CD4 memory, two CD8 naive and one CD8 memory plate to each donor.

Investigators divided CD4+ cells into CD45RA+ naive and CD45RA-negative memory subsets. Original handling: Sequence data from immunoSEQ were junction-only and lacked quality scores; consequently, filtering differed. Sequenced by immunoSEQ multiplex PCR; TCRdb stores in-frame clones only, minus some. The V and J calls and clone size are taken from that table; D and trimming were inferred from the DNA. The sample has around 1.1 million clones; around three quarters are singletons. The sequenced sample was memory CD4+ T cells from PBMCs. Subset noted: CD45RA-negative fraction. This sequence originates from a young man in good health. Some clones in this sample may be carry-over from other donors' samples.

CDR3 bases: TGTGCCAACCCCTTCAGGGGGGTCGTCTATGGCTACACCTTC. Encoded protein: CANPFRGVVYGYTF. The chain has TRBV27 and TRBJ1-2; 7 bases are shared with TRBD1. Germline V CDR1 and CDR2: MNHEY, SMNVEV (reference sequence). The CDR3 contains 14 residues. Trimming cost V 10 bases and J 4 bases; bases outside gene matches: 12.